This entry is about one TCR beta chain. This sample was taken from a study of cytomegalovirus exposure and HLA in healthy donors. It was with 60 Vbeta and 13 Jbeta primers that the PCR ran. Original processing notes: Later, an analysis found tens of millions of unique TCR beta chains, and 10 million to 11 million of these were shared. Sequencing was performed with immunoSEQ multiplex PCR; in TCRdb, only in-frame clones are kept and a portion is missing. That table is the source of V, J and clone size, and D and trimming were worked out from the DNA. The sample lists approximately 220,000 clones, about 80% seen once, with around 1.5% in the top ten. The germline V gene has CDR1 SGHRS and CDR2 YFSETQ. The CDR3 sequence is 14 residues long. With 0 bases clipped from V and 7 bases from J, the junction kept 4 bases outside the gene matches.

The V gene is TRBV5-1, the J gene TRBJ2-1, with 7 bases aligning to TRBD1. This clonotype was sampled from a girl aged 10-17 years in good health and CMV-seronegative. The source material was PBMCs. The CDR3 reads CASSLGTGNNEQFF. CDR3 nucleotides: TGCGCCAGCAGCTTGGGGACAGGCAATAATGAGCAGTTCTTC.